This T cell receptor (beta chain) was captured by sequencing in a study of blood T cell repertoires in COVID-19. Authors' data handling: Amplification from reference gene primers served as the basis for estimated nucleated cell counts. Measured with immunoSEQ multiplex PCR; TCRdb has only the in-frame clones, and not every one. The V and J calls and the clone size are those of that table, but D and trimming were determined from the DNA. The data contain 95,000 to 150,000 clones, around 90% of them seen just once; the ten biggest clones take up approximately 3.9%. CDR1 SNHLY and CDR2 FYNNEI come from the germline V gene. The length of the CDR3 is 13 residues. V lost 8 bases and J lost 0, with 11 bases in between.

The sequence derives from a woman aged 55-75 years with COVID-19, enrolled during active disease. Sequenced material: peripheral blood. The rearrangement uses TRBV2 and TRBJ2-7, with D tentatively TRBD1 (5 bases). This CDR3 is CASQGYHSYEQYF. In nucleotides, the CDR3 is TGTGCCAGCCAGGGTTACCACTCCTACGAGCAGTACTTC.